These 10 T cell receptor beta chains came from one sample sequenced in a study of cytomegalovirus exposure and HLA in healthy donors. TCRdb's copy holds only in-frame clones and misses some; the assay was immunoSEQ multiplex PCR. Among 150,000 to 200,000 clones listed, 85% were seen once. Sequenced input: PBMCs. The receptors originated from a man aged 25-45 years in good health and CMV-seropositive.

CDR3 sequence (DNA): TGTGCCAGCTCCCCATTTGAAGAGGGGGTCGGGACTGAAGCTTTCTTT. Protein product: CASSPFEEGVGTEAFF. J is TRBJ1-1 and V is TRBV18, with D maybe TRBD1 (6 bases). V lost 6 bases, J lost 5 bases, and 22 bases lay in between. The germline V gene encodes CDR1 KGHSH and CDR2 LQKENI. This CDR3 is built from 16 residues.

The rearrangement uses TRBV4-2 and TRBJ2-3; TRBD2 matches at 8 bases. Germline V gives CDR1 LGHNA, CDR2 YNFKEQ. The ends lost 5 bases at V and 2 bases at J; junction bases unmatched: 12. This CDR3 has 17 residues. The CDR3 DNA sequence: TGTGCCAGCAGCAAAGGGGGAGCGGGGGAGAACACAGATACGCAGTATTTT. This gives the protein CASSKGGAGENTDTQYF.

The chain employs TRBV27 and TRBJ1-1; the D gene is possibly TRBD1 (5 bases). Germline values: CDR1 MNHEY, CDR2 SMNVEV (reference sequence). The CDR3 totals 15 residues. V lost 3 bases and J 7 bases, leaving 18 bases between the germline ends. CDR3 nucleotides: TGTGCCAGCAGTTTTGGGGAAGCGGGAGGGGTTGAAGCTTTCTTT. Protein: CASSFGEAGGVEAFF.

The chain carries TRBV25-1 and TRBJ2-7; 8 bases line up with TRBD2. The CDR3 runs to 14 residues. Germline V gives CDR1 MGHDK, CDR2 SYGVNS. Losses at the gene ends were 3 bases for V and 4 bases for J; bases not matched to a gene: 5. The DNA of the CDR3 is TGTGCCAGCAGTGATTTAGCGGGGAATTACGAGCAGTACTTC. It codes for CASSDLAGNYEQYF.

The chain has TRBV9 and TRBJ2-1; D uncertain. Germline V gives CDR1 SGDLS, CDR2 YYNGEE. Trimming shortened V by 0 bases and J by 0 bases, and 10 bases separated the two germline ends. There are 16 residues in the CDR3. The CDR3 loop is CASSVGPTSSYNEQFF. DNA for the CDR3: TGTGCCAGCAGCGTAGGCCCCACCAGCTCCTACAATGAGCAGTTCTTC.

This clone was found a few times. The V and J genes are TRBV15 and TRBJ1-2, with TRBD1 as a possible D gene (5 bases). Germline V gene lookup returns CDR1 LNHNV and CDR2 YYDKDF (reference sequence). The CDR3 runs to 15 residues. Trimming took off 5 bases at V and 4 bases at J, with 17 bases between the two ends. CDR3 loop: CATSPKQGGSYGYTF. The CDR3 nucleotides read TGTGCCACCAGCCCGAAGCAGGGTGGGTCCTATGGCTACACCTTC.

This clone showed up just once. The chain joins TRBV19 to TRBJ1-1, with a weak D call TRBD1 (5 bases). Trimming pared 10 bases from V and 7 bases from J, leaving 10 bases between. CDR1 LNHDA and CDR2 SQIVND come from the germline V gene (reference sequence). This CDR3 has 10 amino acids. CDR3 amino acids: CATQGGEAFF. The CDR3 DNA sequence: TGTGCCACTCAGGGCGGTGAAGCTTTCTTT.

CDR3 sequence: CASSQGRAGYEQYF. In DNA, the CDR3 is TGCGCCAGCAGCCAGGGCAGAGCTGGATACGAGCAGTACTTC. The V call is TRBV4-1, the J call TRBJ2-7; D uncertain. V lost 3 bases, J lost 4 bases, and 13 bases lay in between. The length of the CDR3 is 14 residues. The germline CDR1 and CDR2 sequences are MGHRA and YSYEKL.

The chain uses TRBV6-6 and TRBJ1-1, with D perhaps TRBD1 (6 bases). This CDR3 comprises 16 residues. The V gene lost 0 bases and the J gene lost 4 bases, with 15 bases spanning the gap. CDR1 and CDR2 from the germline V gene are MNHNY and SVGAGI (reference sequence). The CDR3 bases are TGTGCCAGCAGTTACTCTGAGACAGGTCGAGGCACTGAAGCTTTCTTT. The encoded protein is CASSYSETGRGTEAFF.

The chain uses TRBV19 and TRBJ1-4; D is unclear. The CDR3 is 13 residues long. V was trimmed by 6 bases and J by 15 bases, leaving 20 bases between them. The germline V gene encodes CDR1 LNHDA and CDR2 SQIVND (reference sequence). CDR3 in DNA: TGTGCCAGTAGATGGGCTAGCCACCCAAATTTGTTTTTT. It specifies CASRWASHPNLFF.